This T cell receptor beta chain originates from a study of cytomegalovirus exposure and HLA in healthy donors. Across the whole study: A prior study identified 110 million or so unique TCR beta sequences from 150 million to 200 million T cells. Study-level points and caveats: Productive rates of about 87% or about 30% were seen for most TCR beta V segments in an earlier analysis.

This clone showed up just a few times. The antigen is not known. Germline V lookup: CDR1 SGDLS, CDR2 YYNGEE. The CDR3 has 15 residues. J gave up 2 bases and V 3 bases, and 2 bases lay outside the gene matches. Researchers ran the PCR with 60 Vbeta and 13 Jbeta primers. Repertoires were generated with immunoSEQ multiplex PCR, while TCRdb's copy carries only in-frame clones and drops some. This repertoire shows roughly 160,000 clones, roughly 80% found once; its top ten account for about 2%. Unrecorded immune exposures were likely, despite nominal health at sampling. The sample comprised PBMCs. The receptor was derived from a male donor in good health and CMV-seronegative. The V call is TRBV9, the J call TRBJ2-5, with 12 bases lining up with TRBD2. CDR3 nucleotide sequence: TGTGCCAGCAGCGCACTAGCGGGGGGACAAGAGACCCAGTACTTC. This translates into CASSALAGGQETQYF.